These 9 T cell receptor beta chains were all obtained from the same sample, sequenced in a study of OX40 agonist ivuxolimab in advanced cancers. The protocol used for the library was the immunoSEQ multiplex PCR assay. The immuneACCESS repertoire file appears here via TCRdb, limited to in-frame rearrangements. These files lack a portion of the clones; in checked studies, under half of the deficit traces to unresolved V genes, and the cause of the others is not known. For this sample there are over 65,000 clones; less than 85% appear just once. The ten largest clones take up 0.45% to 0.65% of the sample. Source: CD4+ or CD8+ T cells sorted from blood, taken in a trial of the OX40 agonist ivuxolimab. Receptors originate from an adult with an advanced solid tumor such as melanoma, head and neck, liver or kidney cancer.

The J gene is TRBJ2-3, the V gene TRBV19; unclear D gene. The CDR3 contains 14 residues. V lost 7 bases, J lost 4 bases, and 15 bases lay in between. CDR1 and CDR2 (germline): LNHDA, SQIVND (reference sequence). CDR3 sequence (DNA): TGTGCCAGTACCAGACATATGGACGCAGATACGCAGTATTTT. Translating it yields CASTRHMDADTQYF.

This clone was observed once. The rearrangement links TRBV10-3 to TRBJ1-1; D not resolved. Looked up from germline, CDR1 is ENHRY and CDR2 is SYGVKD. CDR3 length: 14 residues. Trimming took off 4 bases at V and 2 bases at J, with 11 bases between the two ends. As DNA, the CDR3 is TGTGCCATCAGTGTAGCCAGTGGCAACACTGAAGCTTTCTTT. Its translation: CAISVASGNTEAFF.

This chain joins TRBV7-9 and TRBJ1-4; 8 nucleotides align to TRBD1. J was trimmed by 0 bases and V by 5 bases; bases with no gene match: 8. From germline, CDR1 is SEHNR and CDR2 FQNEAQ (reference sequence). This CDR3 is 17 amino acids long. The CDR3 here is CASSLGQGPATNEKLFF. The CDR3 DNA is TGTGCCAGCAGCCTAGGACAGGGCCCTGCAACTAATGAAAAACTGTTTTTT.

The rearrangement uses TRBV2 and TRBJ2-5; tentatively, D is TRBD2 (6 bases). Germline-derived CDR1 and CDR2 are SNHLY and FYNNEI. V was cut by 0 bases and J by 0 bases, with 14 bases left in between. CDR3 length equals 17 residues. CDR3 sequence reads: CASSEAQGLRNQETQYF. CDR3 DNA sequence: TGTGCCAGCAGTGAAGCGCAGGGACTTCGGAACCAAGAGACCCAGTACTTC. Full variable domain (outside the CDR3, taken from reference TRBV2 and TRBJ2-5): EPEVTQTPSHQVTQMGQEVILRCVPISNHLYFYWYRQILGQKVEFLVSFYNNEISEKSEIFDDQFSVERPDGSNFTLKIRSTKLEDSAMYFCASSEAQGLRNQETQYFGPGTRLLVL.

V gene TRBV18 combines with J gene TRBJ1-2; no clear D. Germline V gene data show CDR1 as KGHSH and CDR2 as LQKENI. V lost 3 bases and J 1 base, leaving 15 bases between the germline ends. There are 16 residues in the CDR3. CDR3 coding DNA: TGTGCCAGCTCACCGGGGAACGGACGGTATAACTATGGCTACACCTTC. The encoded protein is CASSPGNGRYNYGYTF.

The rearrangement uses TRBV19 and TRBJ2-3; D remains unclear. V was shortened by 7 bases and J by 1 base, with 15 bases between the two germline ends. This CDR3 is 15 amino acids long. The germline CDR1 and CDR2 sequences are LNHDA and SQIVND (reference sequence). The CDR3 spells CASTGIEAGTDTQYF. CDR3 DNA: TGTGCCAGTACCGGAATTGAGGCTGGCACAGATACGCAGTATTTT.

CDR3 region: CASSSPSVSTDTQYF. The CDR3 bases are TGTGCCAGCAGTTCTCCTAGCGTTAGCACAGATACGCAGTATTTT. This rearrangement joins TRBV28 to TRBJ2-3; perhaps TRBD2 as D (6 bases). There are 15 residues in the CDR3. Deletions cut 4 bases from V and 0 bases from J, with 11 bases between. Germline CDR1 and CDR2: MDHEN and SYDVKM.

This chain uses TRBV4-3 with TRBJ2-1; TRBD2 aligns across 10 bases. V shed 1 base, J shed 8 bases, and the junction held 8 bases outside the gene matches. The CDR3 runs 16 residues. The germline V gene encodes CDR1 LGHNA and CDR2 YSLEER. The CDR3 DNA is TGCGCCAGCAGCCAAGTCGGGTCTAGCGGGAGCCATGAGCAGTTCTTC. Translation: CASSQVGSSGSHEQFF.

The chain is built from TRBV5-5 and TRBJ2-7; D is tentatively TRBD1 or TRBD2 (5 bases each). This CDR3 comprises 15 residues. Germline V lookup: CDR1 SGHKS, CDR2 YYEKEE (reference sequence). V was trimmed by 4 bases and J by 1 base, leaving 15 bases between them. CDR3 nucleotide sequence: TGTGCCAGCAGCCAGGGACCTCTTGGGTCCTACGAGCAGTACTTC. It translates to CASSQGPLGSYEQYF.